This entry lists 5 T cell receptor beta chains sequenced from one sample in a study of T-cell memory formation after mild COVID-19. One entry per CDR3 protein results from TCRdb running MiXCR on the 5' RACE reads. Here the sample spans roughly 180,000 distinct CDR3 sequences, 18% being singletons. The material sequenced was PBMCs or a T cell subset sorted from them (not recorded which). These receptors all come from a man aged 18 to 29 who had mild COVID-19 (a few samples of this study predate the infection). Cell type and time point are not known.

The genes are TRBV2 and TRBJ1-5, with D perhaps matching TRBD1 (5 bases). Germline loops: CDR1 SNHLY, CDR2 FYNNEI. V lost 6 bases to trimming and J lost 4 bases, with 10 bases between them. The CDR3 consists of 13 residues. This CDR3 reads CASRFRVNQPQHF. The CDR3 DNA is TGTGCCAGCAGATTCAGGGTGAATCAGCCCCAGCATTTT.

This clonotype was counted only a few times. The rearrangement uses TRBV4-2 and TRBJ1-1; no firm D call. Between the trimmed V and J ends, which lost 3 bases and 5 bases, there was a span of 16 bases. The germline V gene has CDR1 LGHNA and CDR2 YNFKEQ. The CDR3 totals 15 residues. The CDR3 bases are TGTGCCAGCAGCCACTCCGACTTGTTCTCGACTGAAGCTTTCTTT. This translates into CASSHSDLFSTEAFF.

This chain joins TRBV7-2 and TRBJ1-2; weak D call: TRBD1 (5 bases). CDR1 and CDR2 (germline): SGHTA, FQGNSA. Trimming shortened V by 4 bases and J by 7 bases, and 16 bases separated the two germline ends. CDR3 length: 14 amino acids. CDR3 in amino acids: CASSSRRGVSGYTF. The DNA of the CDR3 is TGTGCCAGCAGCTCGCGGCGGGGGGTGAGTGGCTACACCTTC.

The chain has TRBV6-2 or TRBV6-3 and TRBJ1-5, with D possibly matching TRBD1 (5 bases). The CDR3 loop spans 14 amino acids. V was shortened by 4 bases and J by 3 bases, with 10 bases between the two germline ends. Germline V gene data show CDR1 as MNHEY and CDR2 as SVGEGT. The CDR3 DNA follows: TGTGCCAGCAGTTCGGACATTTTCAATCAGCCCCAGCATTTT. It translates to CASSSDIFNQPQHF.

This clonotype occurred a few times. The V and J genes are TRBV6-6 and TRBJ2-7, with D perhaps TRBD2 (6 bases). Germline V CDR1 and CDR2: MNHNY, SVGAGI (reference sequence). Trimming left V 6 bases short and J 3 bases short, with 18 bases between. The CDR3 is 15 amino acids. The CDR3 here is CASRQSRDFGYEQYF. The DNA of the CDR3 is TGTGCCAGCAGACAGAGCCGGGACTTCGGCTACGAGCAGTACTTC.